This TCR beta chain was found in a study of T cells in women clearing cervical HPV infection. Study background: HLA type stays a possible confounder, typing being limited.

For this clone: Other nucleotide sequences in the sample specify the same CDR3.

TCRdb's table, derived via immunoSEQ multiplex PCR, lists solely in-frame clones and lacks some. The repertoire table contains 25,000 to 35,000 clones. The TCR was taken from a woman between 18 and 75 years old with a cervical HPV16 infection that either progressed to CIN3+ or cleared (not recorded which). The sequenced sample consisted of blood buffy coat.

The sequenced CDR3 bases are TGCAGCGTGCTCGGACAGGACAGAAACACC. Its protein is CSVLGQDRNT. The complete CDR3 protein is CSVLGQDRNTIYF. This rearrangement joins TRBV29-1 to TRBJ1-3; 7 nucleotides match TRBD1. The CDR3 is cut off 3 residues early in the read; its end comes from the germline J gene. The J segment lost 5 bases and the V segment lost 6 bases, leaving 7 bases of the junction unmatched. The CDR3 consists of 13 residues. Looked up from germline, CDR1 is SQVTM and CDR2 is ANQGSEA.